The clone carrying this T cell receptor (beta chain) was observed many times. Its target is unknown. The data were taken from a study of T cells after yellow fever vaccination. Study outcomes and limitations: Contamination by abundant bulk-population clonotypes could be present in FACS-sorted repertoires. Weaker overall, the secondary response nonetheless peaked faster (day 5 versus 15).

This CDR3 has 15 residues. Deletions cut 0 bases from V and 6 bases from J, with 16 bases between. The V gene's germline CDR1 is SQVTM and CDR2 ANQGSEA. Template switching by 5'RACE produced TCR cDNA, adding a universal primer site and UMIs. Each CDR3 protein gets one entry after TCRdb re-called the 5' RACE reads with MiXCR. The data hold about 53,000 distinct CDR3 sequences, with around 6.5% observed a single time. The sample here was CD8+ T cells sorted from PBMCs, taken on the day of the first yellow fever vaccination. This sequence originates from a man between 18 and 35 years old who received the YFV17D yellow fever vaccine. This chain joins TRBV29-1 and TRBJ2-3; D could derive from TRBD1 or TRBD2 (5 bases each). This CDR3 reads CSVEDRAGSWDTQYF. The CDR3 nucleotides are TGCAGCGTTGAAGATAGGGCAGGGAGTTGGGATACGCAGTATTTT.